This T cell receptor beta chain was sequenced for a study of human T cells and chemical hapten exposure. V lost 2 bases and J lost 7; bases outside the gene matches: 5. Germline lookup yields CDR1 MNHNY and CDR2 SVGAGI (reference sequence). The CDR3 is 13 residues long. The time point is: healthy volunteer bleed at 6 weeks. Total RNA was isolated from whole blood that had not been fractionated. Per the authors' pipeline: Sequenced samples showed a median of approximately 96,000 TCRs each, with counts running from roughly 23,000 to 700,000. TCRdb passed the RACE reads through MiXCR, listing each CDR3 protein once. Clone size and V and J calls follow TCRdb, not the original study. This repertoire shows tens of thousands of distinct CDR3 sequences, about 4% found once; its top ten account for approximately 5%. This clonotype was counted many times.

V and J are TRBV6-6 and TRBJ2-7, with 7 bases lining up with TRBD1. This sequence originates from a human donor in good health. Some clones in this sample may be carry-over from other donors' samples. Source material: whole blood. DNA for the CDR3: TGTGCCAGCAGTTACCGAACAGGGGAAGAGCAGTACTTC. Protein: CASSYRTGEEQYF.